Below are 6 T cell receptor beta chains sequenced from a single sample in a study of blood T cell repertoires in COVID-19. Sequenced by immunoSEQ multiplex PCR; TCRdb stores in-frame clones only, minus some. The sample has a few hundred thousand clones, around 90% seen once; the top ten hold around 6%. The sequencing input was PBMCs or T cells enriched from blood (not recorded which). These TCRs come from a woman aged 25 to 39 who had recovered from COVID-19.

With respect to this clone: A read error may produce the germline difference seen at one junction end. The J gene is TRBJ1-2, the V gene TRBV6-5, with D perhaps TRBD1 (5 bases). This CDR3 region has 15 residues. From germline, CDR1 is MNHEY and CDR2 SVGAGI. The CDR3 DNA follows: TGTACCAGCAGTTACTCCCAGGGAGGGGACTATGGCTACACCTTC. Its protein product is CTSSYSQGGDYGYTF.

This rearrangement joins TRBV4-1 to TRBJ2-1; 9 positions match TRBD2. Trimming removed 4 bases from V and 4 bases from J; junction bases left unmatched: 8. Per the germline V gene, CDR1 is MGHRA and CDR2 is YSYEKL. The CDR3 has 16 amino acids. CDR3 nucleotide sequence: TGCGCCAGCAGCCCCGGCGGGGGGGCTTTATACAATGAGCAGTTCTTC. It codes for CASSPGGGALYNEQFF.

This clone was seen ten or more times. The CDR3, as DNA: TGCGCCAGCAGCCAAGATTGGGGCCCCAACTATGGCTACACCTTC. Residues: CASSQDWGPNYGYTF. The chain is built from TRBV4-3 and TRBJ1-2; tentative D call: TRBD1 (5 bases). The V gene lost 0 bases and the J gene lost 2 bases, with 10 bases spanning the gap. CDR3 length: 15 amino acids. CDR1 and CDR2 from the germline V gene are LGHNA and YSLEER.

Only a few counts were recorded for this clone. This chain uses TRBV5-1 with TRBJ1-2; 8 nucleotides match TRBD1. In germline, CDR1 is SGHRS, CDR2 YFSETQ. Trimming at V came to 2 bases and at J to 6 bases, leaving 6 bases not matched to a gene. CDR3 length: 14 residues. The CDR3 nucleotides are TGCGCCAGCAGCTTAGAGGACAGGGCGAATGGCTACACCTTC. This sequence encodes CASSLEDRANGYTF.

The chain uses TRBV11-3 and TRBJ2-1; D not resolved. The V end lost 0 bases, the J end lost 7 bases, and 7 bases lay between the germline ends. Germline values: CDR1 SGHNT, CDR2 YENEEA. The CDR3 is 13 residues long. The CDR3 protein is CASSLDSENEQFF. As DNA, the CDR3 is TGTGCCAGCAGCTTAGATTCCGAGAATGAGCAGTTCTTC.

This chain joins TRBV30 and TRBJ2-5, with TRBD2 matching over 15 bases. The CDR3 is 16 amino acids. CDR1 and CDR2 from the germline V gene are GTSNPN and SVGIG (reference sequence). The junction had 7 bases not matched to a gene; V was cut back by 2 bases and J by 6 bases. The CDR3 sequence: CAWSYGLAGGQKTQYF. In DNA, the CDR3 is TGTGCCTGGAGTTACGGACTAGCGGGGGGGCAAAAGACCCAGTACTTC.